A single sample is the source of the 3 T cell receptor beta chains below, sequenced in a study of shared clonotypes between healthy human individuals. Here immunoSEQ multiplex PCR was the method, and the copy in TCRdb shows in-frame clones only, minus some. The table has 550,000 to 850,000 clones, under 80% seen once. Source material: memory CD4+ T cells sorted from blood. Described subset: CD45RA-negative fraction. Receptors originate from a woman aged 25 to 45 in good health.

In this sample, this clone turned up once. The chain has TRBV5-8 and TRBJ2-1, with 7 bases identical to TRBD1. Germline assignment: CDR1 SGHTS and CDR2 YDEGEE. J was trimmed by 4 bases and V by 0 bases; bases with no gene match: 4. This CDR3 has 15 amino acids. Here the CDR3 DNA reads TGTGCCAGCAGCTTGGTCTGGGGACAGTACAATGAGCAGTTCTTC. Protein product: CASSLVWGQYNEQFF.

The chain couples TRBV5-1 to TRBJ2-7, with D tentatively TRBD1 (7 bases). This CDR3 region has 15 residues. Trimming removed 4 bases at V and 0 bases at J, with 14 bases between. Per germline, CDR1 SGHRS and CDR2 YFSETQ. The CDR3 here is CASSGPGGSSYEQYF. Here the CDR3 DNA reads TGCGCCAGCAGCGGACCAGGGGGGAGCTCCTACGAGCAGTACTTC.

This chain uses TRBV28 with TRBJ2-1, with 14 positions matching TRBD2. V trimming: 5 bases; J trimming: 5 bases; junction bases outside the gene matches: 11. The germline V gene has CDR1 MDHEN and CDR2 SYDVKM. The length of the CDR3 is 18 residues. This chain's CDR3 is CASSQGLAGAARHNEQFF. As DNA, the CDR3 is TGTGCCAGCAGTCAGGGACTAGCGGGAGCGGCCCGTCACAATGAGCAGTTCTTC.